What follows are 17 T cell receptor beta chains derived from one specimen sequenced in a study of spatial heterogeneity in lung cancer. Indicated time point: sample taken at primary tumor resection. Study-wide results and caveats: Within tumors, counts of expanded alpha and beta TCRs tracked tumor mutation counts.

TCRdb called the 5' RACE reads again in MiXCR, with one record for every CDR3 protein. The data hold around 20,000 distinct CDR3 sequences, with 4.5% to 7% observed a single time. Their recognized antigens are unknown. Sequencing was performed on lung tumor tissue, taken at surgery. These receptors were obtained from a female donor with early-stage non-small cell lung cancer.

This clonotype has at least ten counts. The rearrangement uses TRBV20-1 and TRBJ2-7, with D possibly being TRBD1 or TRBD2 (6 bases each). Trimming left V 3 bases short and J 6 bases short, with 18 bases between. CDR1 is DFQATT, CDR2 SNEGSKA, per germline (reference sequence). The CDR3 is made up of 14 amino acids. CDR3: CSARPPLGGSEQYF. In DNA, the CDR3 is TGCAGTGCTAGGCCGCCCCTAGGGGGGAGCGAGCAGTACTTC.

By sample share, this clonotype is medium-sized. The chain employs TRBV7-6 and TRBJ1-1; 10 bases match TRBD1. Germline V lookup: CDR1 SGHVS, CDR2 FNYEAQ. V trimming: 1 base; J trimming: 0 bases; junction bases outside the gene matches: 5. The CDR3 spans 17 residues. The CDR3 DNA follows: TGTGCCAGCAGCTTAGACCGGGACAGGGGTATGAACACTGAAGCTTTCTTT. Residues: CASSLDRDRGMNTEAFF.

This clonotype has ten or more counts. V and J are TRBV7-9 and TRBJ1-1; D is unresolved. V lost 4 bases and J lost 10, with 10 bases in between. This CDR3 spans 11 amino acids. From germline, CDR1 is SEHNR and CDR2 FQNEAQ (reference sequence). The CDR3 DNA is TGTGCCAGCAGCTCCGGCGCCCGAGCTTTCTTT. Its protein is CASSSGARAFF.

In its sample, this clonotype ranks as medium-sized. The V call is TRBV7-9, the J call TRBJ2-7; D is perhaps TRBD2 (5 bases). V gave up 5 bases and J gave up 4 bases, with 9 bases separating them. Germline loops: CDR1 SEHNR, CDR2 FQNEAQ (reference sequence). The CDR3 sequence is 12 residues long. The CDR3 DNA reads TGTGCCAGCAGCCCCCGGGAATACGAGCAGTACTTC. Its translation is CASSPREYEQYF.

In its sample, this clonotype was seen many times. The chain carries TRBV20-1 and TRBJ2-3; 13 bases are a match to TRBD2. The CDR3 spans 16 residues. V gave up 6 bases and J gave up 2 bases; unmatched junction bases: 8. CDR1 and CDR2 (germline): DFQATT, SNEGSKA (reference sequence). The CDR3 region has the DNA TGCAGTGCAAATCCGGGACTAGCGGGAACCACAGATACGCAGTATTTT. Protein sequence: CSANPGLAGTTDTQYF.

This clonotype ranks as medium-sized (0.01 to 0.1%). This sequence joins TRBV7-9 and TRBJ2-2; D is perhaps TRBD1 or TRBD2 (7 bases each). Germline loops: CDR1 SEHNR, CDR2 FQNEAQ (reference sequence). The CDR3 is 17 amino acids. Deletions cut 5 bases from V and 1 base from J, with 17 bases between. DNA for the CDR3: TGTGCCAGCAGCAAACCAGCGGGACAGAAGAACACCGGGGAGCTGTTTTTT. Translating gives CASSKPAGQKNTGELFF.

Note on this clonotype: A much larger clone differs by one base, so this may be a read error. Without the conserved terminal phenylalanine or tryptophan, this CDR3 likely stems from a read error. This sequence joins TRBV24-1 and TRBJ2-5, with 7 bases lining up with TRBD1. The CDR3 loop spans 16 amino acids. The junction had 10 bases not matched to a gene; V was cut back by 4 bases and J by 3 bases. CDR1 and CDR2 from the germline V gene are KGHDR and SFDVKD. CDR3 in DNA: TGTGCCACCAGTGACCGGGACAGCGATGTCAAAGAGACCCAGTACTAC. Amino acid sequence: CATSDRDSDVKETQYY.

This clonotype occurred many times. V gene TRBV5-1 combines with J gene TRBJ2-5; D gene ambiguous. Germline CDR1 reads SGHRS; CDR2 reads YFSETQ. Trimming took off 0 bases at V and 2 bases at J, with 5 bases between the two ends. The CDR3 length is 13 residues. The CDR3 loop is CASSLGVQETQYF. CDR3 in DNA: TGCGCCAGCAGCTTGGGGGTGCAAGAGACCCAGTACTTC.

This clonotype showed up many times. A read error may produce the germline difference seen at one junction end. This chain uses TRBV29-1 with TRBJ2-5; tentative D call: TRBD2 (7 bases). Per germline, CDR1 SQVTM and CDR2 ANQGSEA. The CDR3 is made up of 14 amino acids. CDR3 protein: CSALLPGGQQTQYF. CDR3 nucleotides: TGCAGCGCTTTACTCCCGGGGGGCCAACAGACCCAGTACTTC.

The sample holds many counts of this clonotype. The chain has TRBV3-1 and TRBJ2-3, with D perhaps TRBD2 (6 bases). The V gene lost 1 base and the J gene lost 5 bases, with 19 bases spanning the gap. Germline-derived CDR1 and CDR2 are LGHDT and YNNKEL (reference sequence). This CDR3 contains 17 residues. CDR3 loop: CASSQVVGGISRDTQYF. The CDR3 DNA follows: TGTGCCAGCAGCCAAGTCGTTGGCGGGATTAGTAGAGATACGCAGTATTTT.

This clonotype has ten or more counts. The chain carries TRBV28 and TRBJ2-2; D unresolved. This CDR3 has 13 residues. Trimming shortened V by 9 bases and J by 0 bases, and 8 bases separated the two germline ends. CDR1 is MDHEN and CDR2 is SYDVKM in the germline V gene. This CDR3 reads CASTEPNTGELFF. Here the CDR3 DNA reads TGTGCCAGTACAGAACCGAACACCGGGGAGCTGTTTTTT.

This clonotype is medium-sized (0.01 to 0.1%) in the sample. The chain has TRBV11-2 and TRBJ2-3, with 9 bases fitting TRBD2. The J segment lost 5 bases and the V segment lost 1 base, leaving 7 bases of the junction unmatched. Germline V gives CDR1 SGHAT, CDR2 FQNNGV. The CDR3 loop spans 16 amino acids. As DNA, the CDR3 is TGTGCCAGCAGCTTAGGGGCTTTGACTAGCGGAGATACGCAGTATTTT. It is translated as CASSLGALTSGDTQYF.

This clonotype was seen repeatedly, ten times or more. The chain combines TRBV29-1 with TRBJ2-2; no reliable D call. Trimming removed 7 bases from V and 1 base from J, with 4 bases in between. There are 11 residues in the CDR3. The germline CDR1 and CDR2 sequences are SQVTM and ANQGSEA. Here the CDR3 reads CSAGNTGELFF. In DNA form, the CDR3 reads TGCAGCGCGGGGAACACCGGGGAGCTGTTTTTT.

This clonotype was found many times. The gene calls are TRBV5-1 and TRBJ2-1; 9 bases map to TRBD1. Germline V gives CDR1 SGHRS, CDR2 YFSETQ. The ends lost 4 bases at V and 7 bases at J; junction bases unmatched: 9. The CDR3 has 15 residues. The CDR3 is CASSPGQGLRNEQFF. The DNA of the CDR3 is TGCGCCAGCAGCCCAGGACAGGGGTTGAGGAATGAGCAGTTCTTC.

This clonotype was found many times. The chain is built from TRBV2 and TRBJ2-2, with TRBD2 identical over 9 bases. Germline CDR1 reads SNHLY; CDR2 reads FYNNEI. Germline trimming cut 2 bases from V and 5 bases from J; bases unmatched to any gene: 3. The CDR3 sequence is 15 residues long. The DNA for the CDR3 is TGTGCCAGCAGTGAAACAGCGGGAGGTACCGGGGAGCTGTTTTTT. It translates to CASSETAGGTGELFF.

This clonotype was seen at least ten times. The chain links TRBV7-6 to TRBJ2-3; D gene ambiguous. V lost 5 bases to trimming and J lost 4 bases, with 7 bases between them. CDR1 is SGHVS, CDR2 FNYEAQ, per germline. This CDR3 contains 12 residues. CDR3 sequence: CASSPRSDTQYF. The CDR3 DNA follows: TGTGCCAGCAGCCCAAGGTCAGATACGCAGTATTTT. The full variable domain, in which reference TRBV7-6 and TRBJ2-3 provide the parts outside the CDR3, is GAGVSQSPRYKVTKRGQDVALRCDPISGHVSLYWYRQALGQGPEFLTYFNYEAQQDKSGLPNDRFSAERPEGSISTLTIQRTEQRDSAMYRCASSPRSDTQYFGPGTRLTVL.

This clonotype was recorded at least ten times. The chain uses TRBV5-6 and TRBJ2-1, with 9 bases lining up with TRBD2. Germline V gene data show CDR1 as SGHDT and CDR2 as YYEEEE. The length of the CDR3 is 16 residues. J lost 0 bases, V lost 1 base, and 2 bases had no gene match. CDR3 DNA sequence: TGTGCCAGCAGCTTGCGACTAGCGGCCTCCTACAATGAGCAGTTCTTC. This sequence encodes CASSLRLAASYNEQFF.